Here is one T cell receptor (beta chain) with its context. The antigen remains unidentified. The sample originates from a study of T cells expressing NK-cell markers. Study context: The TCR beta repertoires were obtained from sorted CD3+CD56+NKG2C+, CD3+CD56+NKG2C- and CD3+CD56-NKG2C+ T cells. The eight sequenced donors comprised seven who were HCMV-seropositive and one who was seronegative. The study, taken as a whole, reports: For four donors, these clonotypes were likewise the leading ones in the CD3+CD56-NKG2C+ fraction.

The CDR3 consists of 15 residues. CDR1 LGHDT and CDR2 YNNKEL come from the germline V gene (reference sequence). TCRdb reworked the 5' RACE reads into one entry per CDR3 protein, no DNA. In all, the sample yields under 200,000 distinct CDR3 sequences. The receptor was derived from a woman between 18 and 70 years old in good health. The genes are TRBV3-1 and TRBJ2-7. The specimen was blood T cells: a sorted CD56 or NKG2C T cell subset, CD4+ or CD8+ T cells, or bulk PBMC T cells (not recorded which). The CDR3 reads CASSQGTTASYEQYF.